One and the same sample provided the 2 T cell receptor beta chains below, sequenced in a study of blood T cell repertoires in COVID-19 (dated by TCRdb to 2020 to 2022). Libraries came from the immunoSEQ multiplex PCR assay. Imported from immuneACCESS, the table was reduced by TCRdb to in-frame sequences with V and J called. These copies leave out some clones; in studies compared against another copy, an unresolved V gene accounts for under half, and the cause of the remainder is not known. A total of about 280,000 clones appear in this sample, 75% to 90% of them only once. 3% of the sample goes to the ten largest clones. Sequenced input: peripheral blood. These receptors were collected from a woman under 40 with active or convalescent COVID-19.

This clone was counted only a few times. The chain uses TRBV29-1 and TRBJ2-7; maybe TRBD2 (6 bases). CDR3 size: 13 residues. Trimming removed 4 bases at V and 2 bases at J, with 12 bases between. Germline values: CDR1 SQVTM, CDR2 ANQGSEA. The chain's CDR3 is CSVAGRTTYEQYF. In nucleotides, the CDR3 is TGCAGCGTTGCAGGCCGGACTACCTACGAGCAGTACTTC.

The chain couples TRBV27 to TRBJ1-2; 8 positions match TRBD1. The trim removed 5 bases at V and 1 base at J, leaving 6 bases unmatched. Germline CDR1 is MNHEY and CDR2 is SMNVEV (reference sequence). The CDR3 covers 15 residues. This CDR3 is CASSPRQGNNYGYTF. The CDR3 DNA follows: TGTGCCAGCAGTCCCCGACAGGGGAATAACTATGGCTACACCTTC.